These 16 T cell receptor beta chains originate from one sample sequenced in a study of blood T cell repertoires in COVID-19. Libraries were prepared by immunoSEQ multiplex PCR; TCRdb keeps only in-frame clonotypes and omits some of them. Among 99,000 or so clones listed, 70% to 90% were seen once. Specimen: peripheral blood. The receptors derive from a human donor in a cohort sampled during active COVID-19.

Written as DNA, the CDR3 is TGTGCCAGCAGTTCCCGGCCCCATGGGACTTATGGCTACACCTTC. Protein: CASSSRPHGTYGYTF. The chain recombines TRBV28 with TRBJ1-2; a weak D match, TRBD1 (5 bases). CDR3 size: 15 residues. Germline assignment: CDR1 MDHEN and CDR2 SYDVKM. Trimming stripped 4 bases from V and 5 bases from J, with 17 bases between.

V usage is TRBV24-1 and J usage is TRBJ2-1, with 10 nucleotides matching TRBD1. The ends lost 7 bases at V and 7 bases at J; junction bases unmatched: 9. CDR1 and CDR2 from the germline V gene are KGHDR and SFDVKD. The CDR3 runs to 15 residues. DNA of the CDR3: TGTGCCACCAGCGATGGGGGGACAGGGGCAAATGAGCAGTTCTTC. Translation: CATSDGGTGANEQFF.

This chain connects TRBV11-2 to TRBJ1-1, with unresolved D. The germline gives CDR1 SGHAT, CDR2 FQNNGV. This CDR3 contains 14 residues. With 5 bases removed from V and 1 base from J, the gap between germline ends came to 11 bases. The CDR3 DNA reads as TGTGCCAGCAGCCAGAATGGTGCGAACACTGAAGCTTTCTTT. Protein sequence: CASSQNGANTEAFF.

The sample holds a few counts of this clone. V and J are TRBV7-9 and TRBJ1-5; 8 bases align to TRBD1. V trimming: 5 bases; J trimming: 8 bases; junction bases outside the gene matches: 17. CDR1 is SEHNR and CDR2 is FQNEAQ in the germline V gene (reference sequence). The CDR3 runs to 17 residues. CDR3 in DNA: TGTGCCAGCAGCCACCATGGGGTTGGACAGGGACGGGAGCCCCAGCATTTT. Residues: CASSHHGVGQGREPQHF.

The chain joins TRBV7-9 to TRBJ2-2; D may be TRBD1 (6 bases). The CDR3 extends over 15 amino acids. V gave up 6 bases and J gave up 1 base, with 12 bases separating them. Per the germline V gene, CDR1 is SEHNR and CDR2 is FQNEAQ (reference sequence). The CDR3 region is CASRRDIRNTGELFF. For the CDR3, the DNA is TGTGCCAGCAGACGGGACATAAGGAACACCGGGGAGCTGTTTTTT.

V gene TRBV4-1 combines with J gene TRBJ2-7, with a weak D call TRBD1 (6 bases). This CDR3 comprises 16 residues. Germline V gives CDR1 MGHRA, CDR2 YSYEKL. The germline V and J ends were trimmed by 1 base and 3 bases, with 16 bases remaining between them. Here the CDR3 reads CASSQVGRDNHYEQYF. The CDR3 bases are TGCGCCAGCAGCCAAGTTGGTAGGGACAACCACTACGAGCAGTACTTC.

This clone has just a few counts. V gene TRBV11-2 combines with J gene TRBJ2-1, with 9 bases that match TRBD2. Germline trimming cut 1 base from V and 4 bases from J; bases unmatched to any gene: 5. CDR1 is SGHAT and CDR2 is FQNNGV in the germline V gene. The length of the CDR3 is 16 residues. The CDR3 sequence: CASSLGGGASYNEQFF. The CDR3 DNA reads TGTGCCAGCAGCTTAGGCGGGGGGGCTTCTTACAATGAGCAGTTCTTC.

The genes are TRBV5-1 and TRBJ2-5, with D tentatively TRBD1 (6 bases). CDR1 and CDR2 from the germline V gene are SGHRS and YFSETQ. V was pared by 6 bases and J by 5 bases, with 14 bases between. This CDR3 contains 13 residues. The CDR3 bases are TGCGCCAGCAAAATTGCAGGGGCGGAGACCCAGTACTTC. Protein: CASKIAGAETQYF.

The chain is built from TRBV24-1 and TRBJ2-1, with TRBD1 as a possible D gene (5 bases). Germline V gene sequence: CDR1 KGHDR, CDR2 SFDVKD. Trimming shortened V by 6 bases and J by 9 bases, and 14 bases separated the two germline ends. The CDR3 spans 13 residues. In DNA, the CDR3 is TGTGCCACCAGTACCTATAGGGGTAGTGAGCAGTTCTTC. Translated: CATSTYRGSEQFF.

The chain combines TRBV27 with TRBJ1-1, with D possibly matching TRBD1 (6 bases). Germline V gene data show CDR1 as MNHEY and CDR2 as SMNVEV (reference sequence). The CDR3 spans 15 residues. Trimming pared 2 bases from V and 4 bases from J, leaving 14 bases between. CDR3 coding DNA: TGTGCCAGCAGTTTAGCGGGGGGGGCAGTCACTGAAGCTTTCTTT. Amino acid sequence: CASSLAGGAVTEAFF.

The J gene is TRBJ2-5, the V gene TRBV20-1, with D unclear. The CDR3 is 11 amino acids. The germline V gene has CDR1 DFQATT and CDR2 SNEGSKA (reference sequence). The CDR3: CSLMGRETQYF. The CDR3 coding sequence is TGCAGCCTGATGGGCAGGGAGACCCAGTACTTC.

The chain employs TRBV7-3 and TRBJ2-7; 7 bases line up with TRBD2. The CDR3 contains 14 residues. The J segment lost 5 bases and the V segment lost 5 bases, leaving 9 bases of the junction unmatched. The germline V gene has CDR1 SGHTA and CDR2 FQGTGA. CDR3 region: CASSPTGTTNEQYF. In DNA, the CDR3 is TGTGCCAGCAGCCCTACCGGGACTACAAACGAGCAGTACTTC.

This clone was counted a few times. The rearrangement uses TRBV11-3 and TRBJ2-2; TRBD1 is a possible D gene (6 bases). Germline-derived CDR1 and CDR2 are SGHNT and YENEEA. This CDR3 is built from 16 residues. Trimming took 4 bases from V and 1 from J, leaving 13 bases between them. CDR3 in DNA: TGTGCCAGCAGCTCCAGGTCGGGACAGAACACCGGGGAGCTGTTTTTT. Translated, it gives CASSSRSGQNTGELFF.

The CDR3 DNA reads as TGCGCCAGCAGCTTCGAGGACAGCTACTCCTACGAGCAGTACTTC. Its translation is CASSFEDSYSYEQYF. The chain has TRBV5-1 and TRBJ2-7, with D possibly TRBD1 on 6 matching bases. The V end lost 2 bases, the J end lost 0 bases, and 12 bases lay between the germline ends. Germline-derived CDR1 and CDR2 are SGHRS and YFSETQ. This CDR3 is 15 amino acids long.

The chain combines TRBV7-9 with TRBJ2-2; possible D gene TRBD2, 5 bases. Trimming pared 6 bases from V and 6 bases from J, leaving 23 bases between. The CDR3 runs to 17 residues. Germline V lookup: CDR1 SEHNR, CDR2 FQNEAQ (reference sequence). The chain's CDR3 is CASRSPGSRFSAGELFF. CDR3 in DNA: TGTGCCAGCAGATCCCCGGGGTCACGGTTCAGTGCCGGGGAGCTGTTTTTT.

This rearrangement joins TRBV19 to TRBJ1-2, with D maybe TRBD1 (6 bases). This CDR3 has 13 residues. Trimming shortened V by 5 bases and J by 3 bases, and 10 bases separated the two germline ends. The germline V gene has CDR1 LNHDA and CDR2 SQIVND (reference sequence). The CDR3 region is CASSVRTDYGYTF. The DNA for the CDR3 is TGTGCCAGTAGTGTGCGGACAGACTATGGCTACACCTTC. The entire variable domain, with the rest obtained from reference TRBV19 and TRBJ1-2, is as follows: DGGITQSPKYLFRKEGQNVTLSCEQNLNHDAMYWYRQDPGQGLRLIYYSQIVNDFQKGDIAEGYSVSREKKESFPLTVTSAQKNPTAFYLCASSVRTDYGYTFGSGTRLTVV.